Listed here are 30 T cell receptor beta chains from one sample, sequenced in a study of neurological immune-mediated disorders. TCRdb redid the calling of the 5' RACE reads with MiXCR, one entry per CDR3 protein. This sample has about 120,000 distinct CDR3 sequences, with approximately 3.2% found just once. Sequences were obtained from PBMCs. These receptor sequences come from a young woman with multiple sclerosis.

This clonotype was seen repeatedly, ten times or more. The chain uses TRBV6-2 or TRBV6-3 and TRBJ2-2; D remains unclear. CDR1 is MNHEY, CDR2 SVGEGT, per germline. V shed 10 bases and J shed 0 bases, with 15 bases lying between them. This CDR3 region has 15 residues. The CDR3 loop reads CATRTLPPNTGELFF. The CDR3 region has the DNA TGTGCCACCAGGACGTTGCCGCCGAACACCGGGGAGCTGTTTTTT.

This clonotype was detected only a few times. A read error is possible here, since a much larger clone lies one base away. The conserved final phenylalanine or tryptophan is absent from the CDR3, which likely points to a read error. The chain links TRBV10-2 to TRBJ1-2, with a tentative D call TRBD1 (6 bases). This CDR3 has 13 residues. The germline V gene encodes CDR1 WSHSY and CDR2 SAAADI. V was clipped by 2 bases and J by 4 bases, with 8 bases between them. CDR3 amino acids: CASSEQGLYGYTC. CDR3 nucleotides: TGCGCCAGCAGTGAGCAGGGGCTCTATGGCTACACCTGC.

The rearrangement joins TRBV4-3 to TRBJ1-1, with 9 bases lining up with TRBD1. The junction had 2 bases not matched to a gene; V was cut back by 3 bases and J by 6 bases. This CDR3 spans 13 amino acids. The germline CDR1 and CDR2 sequences are LGHNA and YSLEER. CDR3 region: CASSHGDRAEAFF. For the CDR3, the DNA is TGCGCCAGCAGCCACGGGGACAGGGCTGAAGCTTTCTTT.

Ten or more counts support this clonotype. This chain joins TRBV5-6 and TRBJ2-5; 7 bases are shared with TRBD2. With V trimmed by 0 bases and J by 8 bases, 10 bases remained unmatched. The CDR3 is made up of 15 amino acids. Germline V CDR1 and CDR2: SGHDT, YYEEEE. The DNA for the CDR3 is TGTGCCAGCAGCTTGGTCCTAGCGGTATATGAAACCCAGTACTTC. Its translation is CASSLVLAVYETQYF.

The table lists this clonotype with a few counts. A much larger clone differs from this one at a single base, so this may be a read error. The chain is built from TRBV6-1 and TRBJ1-1; D call uncertain. Trimming removed 6 bases from V and 3 bases from J, with 2 bases in between. Germline CDR1 MNHNS, CDR2 SASEGT. This CDR3 has 10 residues. The CDR3 coding sequence is TGTGCCAGCAGGGACACTGAAGCTTTCTTT. Encoded protein: CASRDTEAFF.

This chain connects TRBV7-2 to TRBJ2-1; D is unclear. Germline assignment: CDR1 SGHTA and CDR2 FQGNSA. The CDR3 extends over 12 amino acids. V lost 1 base to trimming and J lost 13 bases, with 11 bases between them. The DNA for the CDR3 is TGTGCCAGCAGCTTAGTTGGTCACAGCCAGTTCTTC. Translation gives CASSLVGHSQFF.

This clonotype has at least ten counts. The V gene is TRBV5-1, the J gene TRBJ1-2; unclear D gene. V was cut by 6 bases and J by 0 bases, with 15 bases left in between. The CDR3 contains 15 residues. Germline CDR1 is SGHRS and CDR2 is YFSETQ. The CDR3: CASKSQKGANYGYTF. The CDR3 DNA reads as TGCGCCAGCAAGTCGCAAAAGGGAGCTAACTATGGCTACACCTTC.

At least ten counts were recorded for this clonotype. The rearrangement links TRBV20-1 to TRBJ1-1, with 9 bases matching TRBD1. Looked up from germline, CDR1 is DFQATT and CDR2 is SNEGSKA (reference sequence). Losses at the gene ends were 5 bases for V and 11 bases for J; bases not matched to a gene: 9. The CDR3 runs to 12 residues. The CDR3 here is CSAADRGVEAFF. Written as DNA, the CDR3 is TGCAGTGCTGCGGACAGGGGCGTCGAGGCTTTCTTT.

This clonotype came up many times. This chain connects TRBV5-1 to TRBJ1-1, with unresolved D. Germline loops: CDR1 SGHRS, CDR2 YFSETQ. The CDR3 spans 14 residues. V lost 4 bases and J lost 0, with 10 bases in between. The CDR3 loop reads CASSVDGLNTEAFF. Here the CDR3 DNA reads TGCGCCAGCAGCGTGGACGGACTGAACACTGAAGCTTTCTTT.

This clonotype showed up many times. The V gene is TRBV12-3 or TRBV12-4, the J gene TRBJ1-2; maybe TRBD1 (6 bases). The ends were cut back, 7 bases at V and 6 bases at J, with 12 bases in the middle. The CDR3 runs 12 residues. Written as DNA, the CDR3 is TGTGCCAGCACCCGCACAGGGCATGGCTACACCTTC. Encoded protein: CASTRTGHGYTF.

V gene TRBV6-5 combines with J gene TRBJ2-7; the D gene is possibly TRBD1 (5 bases). CDR3 length: 14 amino acids. Trimming left V 0 bases short and J 5 bases short, with 11 bases between. CDR1 MNHEY and CDR2 SVGAGI come from the germline V gene. CDR3 coding DNA: TGTGCCAGCAGTTACTCGAGGACACCCAACGAGCAGTACTTC. As protein: CASSYSRTPNEQYF.

There are a few counts of this clonotype. For the CDR3, the DNA is TGTGCCAGCAGTGGGCGGGGTACTAGCGGGAGGCAAGGGGAGACCCAGTACTTC. Translated: CASSGRGTSGRQGETQYF. J is TRBJ2-5 and V is TRBV28; 12 nucleotides line up with TRBD2. V dropped 5 bases and J dropped 5; count of bases not matched to a gene: 15. CDR3 size: 18 residues. Germline V gives CDR1 MDHEN, CDR2 SYDVKM.

The sample holds many counts of this clonotype. The V call is TRBV20-1, the J call TRBJ2-7, with 10 bases fitting TRBD1. The V gene end was trimmed by 5 bases and the J gene end by 6 bases; junction bases not matched to a gene: 4. Germline V CDR1 and CDR2: DFQATT, SNEGSKA (reference sequence). The CDR3 is 12 amino acids. CDR3 bases: TGCAGTGCTGGGACAGGGGTTTCCGAGCAGTACTTC. Amino acids: CSAGTGVSEQYF.

This clonotype was counted only a few times. The chain couples TRBV5-1 to TRBJ1-4, with 7 bases aligning to TRBD1. The V gene end was trimmed by 4 bases and the J gene end by 3 bases; junction bases not matched to a gene: 3. The CDR3 sequence is 14 residues long. Germline CDR1 reads SGHRS; CDR2 reads YFSETQ. CDR3 residues: CASSKGAPNEKLFF. The CDR3 region has the DNA TGCGCCAGCAGCAAGGGGGCTCCTAATGAAAAACTGTTTTTT.

This clonotype was observed many times. The rearrangement uses TRBV7-8 and TRBJ2-7, with 12 bases matching TRBD2. Looked up from germline, CDR1 is SGHVS and CDR2 is FQNEAQ. With V trimmed by 3 bases and J by 5 bases, 2 bases remained unmatched. The CDR3 runs to 14 residues. CDR3 in amino acids: CASSLTSGSDEQYF. As DNA, the CDR3 is TGTGCCAGCAGCTTGACTAGCGGGAGTGACGAGCAGTACTTC.

This clonotype has at least ten counts. The chain has TRBV5-8 and TRBJ2-5; 10 nucleotides line up with TRBD2. Per the germline V gene, CDR1 is SGHTS and CDR2 is YDEGEE. The V segment lost 3 bases and the J segment 5 bases; nucleotides outside the gene matches: 7. The CDR3 sequence is 15 residues long. The CDR3: CASSSGTSARETQYF. As DNA, the CDR3 is TGTGCCAGCAGCTCCGGGACTAGCGCCCGGGAGACCCAGTACTTC.

In its sample, this clonotype was seen many times. At one of its ends the junction is not consistent with the germline gene, which may arise from a read error. The genes are TRBV4-3 and TRBJ2-7; 8 nucleotides match TRBD1. This CDR3 is 14 amino acids long. Per the germline V gene, CDR1 is LGHNA and CDR2 is YSLEER. CDR3 sequence: CASSQDPTGGTLLF. CDR3 bases: TGCGCCAGCAGCCAAGATCCAACAGGGGGAACTCTCCTCTTC.

This chain connects TRBV20-1 to TRBJ2-7; 7 bases match TRBD1. The V gene's germline CDR1 is DFQATT and CDR2 SNEGSKA (reference sequence). Losses at the gene ends were 3 bases for V and 3 bases for J; bases not matched to a gene: 5. The CDR3 contains 13 residues. The CDR3 coding sequence is TGCAGTGCTAGGCCCTGGGACAGCTACGAGCAGTACTTC. Its translation is CSARPWDSYEQYF.

This clonotype was seen at least ten times. The CDR3 sequence: CASRASSGANVLTF. The CDR3 bases are TGCGCCAGCAGGGCAAGCTCTGGGGCCAACGTCCTGACTTTC. The V and J genes are TRBV5-1 and TRBJ2-6; D uncertain. The germline CDR1 and CDR2 sequences are SGHRS and YFSETQ. The V gene lost 5 bases and the J gene lost 0 bases, with 6 bases spanning the gap. The CDR3 covers 14 residues.

This clonotype showed up many times. The chain uses TRBV5-1 and TRBJ1-3; the D is unclear. The germline V gene has CDR1 SGHRS and CDR2 YFSETQ. V lost 0 bases and J 0 bases, leaving 10 bases between the germline ends. The CDR3 is 16 amino acids. CDR3 protein: CASSLEDGTSGNTIYF. The CDR3 DNA reads as TGCGCCAGCAGCTTGGAGGACGGCACCTCTGGAAACACCATATATTTT.

This clonotype came up many times. CDR3 sequence: CASRPIRETQYF. The CDR3 bases are TGTGCCAGCAGACCAATACGGGAGACCCAGTACTTC. The rearrangement uses TRBV7-9 and TRBJ2-5, with unresolved D. The V and J ends lost 6 bases and 5 bases respectively, with 10 bases between them. This CDR3 is built from 12 residues. Germline V gene lookup returns CDR1 SEHNR and CDR2 FQNEAQ (reference sequence).

This clonotype was recorded at least ten times. The V and J genes are TRBV12-3 or TRBV12-4 and TRBJ1-2; 7 bases agree with TRBD1. The CDR3 sequence is 17 residues long. V shed 1 base, J shed 3 bases, and the junction held 11 bases outside the gene matches. DNA of the CDR3: TGTGCCAGCAGTTTAGGACAGGGAGGGCGGTTGGACTATGGCTACACCTTC. Amino acids: CASSLGQGGRLDYGYTF.

This clonotype was seen ten or more times. The V and J genes are TRBV20-1 and TRBJ2-7; 7 bases line up with TRBD2. J was trimmed by 0 bases and V by 3 bases; bases with no gene match: 8. Germline V CDR1 and CDR2: DFQATT, SNEGSKA (reference sequence). The CDR3 spans 15 residues. The CDR3 loop is CSASAVAGVSYEQYF. CDR3 DNA: TGCAGTGCTAGTGCAGTCGCGGGGGTCTCCTACGAGCAGTACTTC.

This clonotype has ten or more counts. V gene TRBV3-1 combines with J gene TRBJ2-5; a weak D match, TRBD2 (5 bases). Germline V gene sequence: CDR1 LGHDT, CDR2 YNNKEL (reference sequence). The germline V and J ends were trimmed by 4 bases and 3 bases, with 12 bases remaining between them. The CDR3 runs 14 residues. CDR3 nucleotide sequence: TGTGCCAGCAGCCCGGAGAGCGGAGAAGAGACCCAGTACTTC. This sequence encodes CASSPESGEETQYF.

This clonotype was seen repeatedly, ten times or more. The CDR3 region has the DNA TGCAGTGCTAGGCCAGGGGGCATGGGTGGCTACACCTTC. This gives the protein CSARPGGMGGYTF. V usage is TRBV20-1 and J usage is TRBJ1-2; 8 bases line up with TRBD1. Trimming took 3 bases from V and 7 from J; bases not matched to a gene: 7. Germline-derived CDR1 and CDR2 are DFQATT and SNEGSKA (reference sequence). CDR3 length: 13 amino acids.

This clonotype was observed many times. The DNA of the CDR3 is TGTGCCGCCTCGGGGGGAAATTCACCCCTCCACTTT. The encoded protein is CAASGGNSPLHF. The chain uses TRBV7-9 and TRBJ1-6; maybe TRBD1 (5 bases). Germline CDR1 SEHNR, CDR2 FQNEAQ (reference sequence). The CDR3 is 12 amino acids. V lost 11 bases and J 7 bases, leaving 12 bases between the germline ends.

There are many counts of this clonotype. This chain joins TRBV20-1 and TRBJ2-5; D is unclear. V lost 2 bases and J 5 bases, leaving 9 bases between the germline ends. This CDR3 has 12 residues. Germline V gene lookup returns CDR1 DFQATT and CDR2 SNEGSKA (reference sequence). CDR3: CSARSSRETQYF. In DNA, the CDR3 is TGCAGTGCTAGATCCAGTCGGGAGACCCAGTACTTC.

This clonotype was recorded at least ten times. The V call is TRBV5-6, the J call TRBJ2-5, with 10 bases identical to TRBD2. There are 16 residues in the CDR3. Germline V lookup: CDR1 SGHDT, CDR2 YYEEEE. V shed 3 bases and J 4 bases; nucleotides not matched to a gene: 9. The DNA of the CDR3 is TGTGCCAGCAGCTCGATCCTAGCGGGAGAACGAGAGACCCAGTACTTC. It specifies CASSSILAGERETQYF.

This clonotype was found many times. V usage is TRBV7-9 and J usage is TRBJ1-5, with 8 bases fitting TRBD1. Germline assignment: CDR1 SEHNR and CDR2 FQNEAQ (reference sequence). The CDR3 is 15 amino acids. V was pared by 6 bases and J by 3 bases, with 7 bases of the junction left unmatched. CDR3 sequence: CASSLTGVLNQPQHF. In DNA form, the CDR3 reads TGTGCCAGCAGTTTGACAGGGGTCCTCAATCAGCCCCAGCATTTT.

This clonotype occurred many times. The chain recombines TRBV10-3 with TRBJ1-1; unclear D gene. This CDR3 is 15 amino acids long. Germline CDR1 and CDR2: ENHRY and SYGVKD. Between the trimmed V and J ends, which lost 4 bases and 4 bases, there was a span of 16 bases. The CDR3 protein is CAISGRHARGTEAFF. For the CDR3, the DNA is TGTGCCATCAGTGGGCGACACGCCCGGGGCACTGAAGCTTTCTTT.